Ten or more counts support the clone carrying this T cell receptor (beta chain). Its antigen is currently unknown. This sample is part of a study of T cells after yellow fever vaccination. For the study at large: The authors prepared low-cell-number fractions using SMART-Seq v4 Ultra Low Input.

General observations from the study: Most primary-vaccination clones reappeared after the booster (approximately 96% CD4, 88% CD8).

TCRdb re-called the 5' RACE reads through MiXCR, storing one row per CDR3 protein. The table records about 170,000 distinct CDR3 sequences, approximately 6.2% of them present only once. The ends lost 2 bases at V and 5 bases at J; junction bases unmatched: 2. CDR3 length equals 13 residues. The germline CDR1 and CDR2 sequences are MNHEY and SVGAGI. This rearrangement joins TRBV6-5 to TRBJ1-2, with 7 bases identical to TRBD1. Here the sequenced sample was CD4+ T cells sorted from PBMCs, taken on the day of the first yellow fever vaccination. The receptor's source is a man between 18 and 35 years old who received the YFV17D yellow fever vaccine. The CDR3 sequence is CASSYRQGYGYTF. The DNA for the CDR3 is TGTGCCAGCAGTTACCGACAGGGATATGGCTACACCTTC.